This T cell receptor (beta chain) was sequenced in a study of tumor-infiltrating lymphocytes in primary liver carcinoma. With regard to this clonotype: Its antigen is still unknown. Sequence at one end of the junction differs from germline and may be a read error.

Study-level findings and limits: With p = 0.039, the top-250-clone fraction in tumors significantly exceeded that in blood.

Production of TCR beta cDNA used approximately 480 ng total RNA together with a constant-region primer. Each TCR beta library was derived from three nested multiplex PCR rounds that employed slightly modified ARM-PCR. TRBV1-TRBV30 forward primers and a C-beta reverse primer were used in the first two PCR rounds, which each ran for approximately 11 cycles. TCRdb used MiXCR to reprocess the multiplex PCR reads, holding one entry per CDR3 protein. Among roughly 100,000 distinct CDR3 sequences, 82% were seen once, and the ten largest hold about 20%. The CDR3 is made up of 14 amino acids. CDR1 is MDHEN and CDR2 is SYDVKM in the germline V gene. For each extraction, RNA and DNA were obtained together from about 20-30 mg of unsorted bulk tissue.

The sequenced sample was liver tumor tissue from sampling region 3. Subset defined: tumor region T3, left-lateral pole. This TCR was sampled from a man aged 35 to 55 with primary liver carcinoma and hepatitis B virus infection. V and J are TRBV28 and TRBJ2-7; D is tentatively TRBD1 or TRBD2 (6 bases each). CDR3 nucleotide sequence: TGTGGCAGCACTTGGAGGGGGTTTTCCAGCGAGCAGTACTTC. It specifies CGSTWRGFSSEQYF. The full variable domain, its missing parts supplied by reference TRBV28 and TRBJ2-7, is DVKVTQSSRYLVKRTGEKVFLECVQDMDHENMFWYRQDPGLGLRLIYFSYDVKMKEKGDIPEGYSVSREKKERFSLILESASTNQTSMYLCGSTWRGFSSEQYFGPGTRLTVT.